One and the same sample provided the 16 T cell receptor beta chains below, sequenced in a study of blood T cell repertoires in COVID-19. Produced via immunoSEQ multiplex PCR; TCRdb's table is partial and in-frame only. Here the sample spans about 140,000 clones, approximately 88% being singletons. The specimen sequenced was PBMCs or T cells enriched from blood (not recorded which). The receptors come from a man between 40 and 49 years old with acute COVID-19.

The chain employs TRBV29-1 and TRBJ1-4; 8 bases match TRBD1. With 7 bases clipped from V and 7 bases from J, the junction kept 8 bases outside the gene matches. CDR1 is SQVTM, CDR2 ANQGSEA, per germline. CDR3 size: 13 residues. The CDR3 bases are TGCAGCGCTGGACAGGGTGCGGGTGAAAAACTGTTTTTT. Amino acids: CSAGQGAGEKLFF.

This chain uses TRBV4-3 with TRBJ1-6; TRBD1 matches 8 bases. The CDR3 consists of 14 residues. Trimming at V came to 0 bases and at J to 11 bases, leaving 3 bases not matched to a gene. Looked up from germline, CDR1 is LGHNA and CDR2 is YSLEER. The CDR3 bases are TGCGCCAGCAGCCAAGATCTGGACAGGGCACCCCTCCACTTT. It translates to CASSQDLDRAPLHF.

The V gene is TRBV6-2 or TRBV6-3, the J gene TRBJ2-7, with D possibly being TRBD1 (5 bases). The CDR3 contains 14 residues. The germline CDR1 and CDR2 sequences are MNHEY and SVGEGT. V lost 2 bases, J lost 1 base, and 9 bases lay in between. CDR3 sequence reads: CASSYETASYEQYF. CDR3 coding DNA: TGTGCCAGCAGTTACGAGACAGCTTCCTACGAGCAGTACTTC.

This clone came up once. The V gene is TRBV3-1 (or the pseudogene TRBV3-2), the J gene TRBJ2-1; D ambiguous. V was cut by 7 bases and J by 4 bases, with 14 bases left in between. The CDR3 has 14 amino acids. Germline-derived CDR1 and CDR2 are LGHDT and YNNKEL (reference sequence). The DNA for the CDR3 is TGTGCCAGCAACCTTCGCGGAACATACAATGAGCAGTTCTTC. It yields the protein CASNLRGTYNEQFF.

The chain uses TRBV6-5 and TRBJ1-5; 7 positions agree with TRBD1. The CDR3 is 14 amino acids. CDR1 is MNHEY, CDR2 SVGAGI, per germline. Trimming cost V 6 bases and J 5 bases; bases outside gene matches: 7. The CDR3 nucleotides read TGTGCCAGCAGGAAACAGGGGAGTTATCAGCCCCAGCATTTT. Amino acids: CASRKQGSYQPQHF.

This chain uses TRBV19 with TRBJ1-1; maybe TRBD1 (5 bases). This CDR3 comprises 16 residues. V gave up 0 bases and J gave up 2 bases, with 13 bases separating them. The germline V gene has CDR1 LNHDA and CDR2 SQIVND (reference sequence). The CDR3 DNA reads as TGTGCCAGTAGTATAGATGAGGAGGGACCCAACACTGAAGCTTTCTTT. Protein product: CASSIDEEGPNTEAFF. Using reference TRBV19 and TRBJ1-1 for the parts outside the CDR3, the full variable domain is DGGITQSPKYLFRKEGQNVTLSCEQNLNHDAMYWYRQDPGQGLRLIYYSQIVNDFQKGDIAEGYSVSREKKESFPLTVTSAQKNPTAFYLCASSIDEEGPNTEAFFGQGTRLTVV.

This chain joins TRBV4-1 and TRBJ1-2, with 9 nucleotides matching TRBD1. Germline V lookup: CDR1 MGHRA, CDR2 YSYEKL. The CDR3 covers 11 residues. CDR3 sequence reads: CVTGGAYGYTF. The CDR3 region has the DNA TGCGTTACAGGGGGCGCGTATGGCTACACCTTC.

The chain joins TRBV4-3 to TRBJ1-6, with 8 bases that match TRBD1. The length of the CDR3 is 15 residues. Germline assignment: CDR1 LGHNA and CDR2 YSLEER. The V gene end was trimmed by 4 bases and the J gene end by 7 bases; junction bases not matched to a gene: 6. The DNA for the CDR3 is TGCGCCAGCAGCCGAGACAGGGGTGAGAATTCACCCCTCCACTTT. It codes for CASSRDRGENSPLHF.

A note on this clone: Other DNA sequences in the same sample also yield this CDR3. This sequence joins TRBV5-6 and TRBJ1-1; a possible D gene is TRBD1 (6 bases). Trimming took 4 bases from V and 1 from J, leaving 8 bases between them. CDR1 and CDR2 from the germline V gene are SGHDT and YYEEEE. The CDR3 length is 13 residues. For the CDR3, the DNA is TGTGCCAGCAGCCTGACAGGGAACACTGAAGCTTTCTTT. Protein product: CASSLTGNTEAFF.

The V call is TRBV6-2 or TRBV6-3, the J call TRBJ2-7; possible D gene TRBD2, 6 bases. The V and J ends lost 1 base and 0 bases respectively, with 16 bases between them. Germline lookup yields CDR1 MNHEY and CDR2 SVGEGT. The CDR3 sequence is 17 residues long. The CDR3 DNA follows: TGTGCCAGCAGTTACTGGGTGGGGACTCCCCACTCCTACGAGCAGTACTTC. It is translated as CASSYWVGTPHSYEQYF.

This rearrangement joins TRBV7-9 to TRBJ1-1; 8 positions match TRBD1. J was trimmed by 4 bases and V by 5 bases; bases with no gene match: 15. Germline V lookup: CDR1 SEHNR, CDR2 FQNEAQ (reference sequence). This CDR3 has 17 amino acids. The CDR3 DNA is TGTGCCAGCAGCGAGGACAGGGTAAGGGTTGGGGCCACTGAAGCTTTCTTT. It codes for CASSEDRVRVGATEAFF.

This chain joins TRBV7-2 and TRBJ1-4, with D possibly being TRBD1 (5 bases). Trimming removed 1 base from V and 8 bases from J, with 11 bases in between. In germline, CDR1 is SGHTA, CDR2 FQGNSA. The CDR3 contains 14 residues. In nucleotides, the CDR3 is TGTGCCAGCAGCTTAGATTCAGGGAGGGAAAAACTGTTTTTT. This translates into CASSLDSGREKLFF.

This chain connects TRBV24-1 to TRBJ2-1; no clear D. CDR1 is KGHDR, CDR2 SFDVKD, per germline. Trimming took 4 bases from V and 3 from J, leaving 27 bases between them. The length of the CDR3 is 20 residues. CDR3 in DNA: TGTGCCACCAGTGACAACCCCACTCCCCCGATAGTTATTTTCTACAATGAGCAGTTCTTC. This translates into CATSDNPTPPIVIFYNEQFF.

The chain's CDR3 is CASSYVPGTGDQYF. The CDR3 DNA is TGTGCCAGCAGTTACGTCCCCGGGACAGGCGATCAGTACTTC. V usage is TRBV6-7 and J usage is TRBJ2-7, with TRBD1 identical over 8 bases. TRBV6-7 is assigned to the ORF class and has an uncertain function. The V and J ends lost 2 bases and 10 bases, in that order; junction bases with no gene match: 10. The CDR3 sequence is 14 residues long.

This chain links TRBV4-3 with TRBJ1-2; 9 bases fit TRBD1. The CDR3 is 15 amino acids. After removal of 4 bases from V and 2 bases from J, the junction contained 5 bases not matched to a gene. The germline V gene has CDR1 LGHNA and CDR2 YSLEER. The CDR3 nucleotides are TGCGCCAGCAGCCCTAGACAGGGGGGCAACTATGGCTACACCTTC. This encodes CASSPRQGGNYGYTF.

The chain is built from TRBV6-5 and TRBJ2-1, with no clear D. Looked up from germline, CDR1 is MNHEY and CDR2 is SVGAGI. Between the trimmed V and J ends, which lost 0 bases and 12 bases, there was a span of 18 bases. The CDR3 consists of 15 residues. CDR3 region: CASSYSRLPPVVQFF. The CDR3 DNA is TGTGCCAGCAGTTACTCGAGACTGCCCCCGGTGGTGCAGTTCTTC.